Following are 8 T cell receptor beta chains from one sample sequenced in a study of T cells in Graves' hyperthyroidism and ophthalmopathy. Amplification of TCR beta CDR3 regions used RNA as the template. First-round RT-PCR of the TCR CDR3 relied on the HTBI primer set. TCRdb ran MiXCR on the multiplex PCR reads and lists one entry per CDR3 protein. The sample has hundreds of thousands of distinct CDR3 sequences, roughly 15% seen once. The sequenced material came from blood. These receptors all come from a man younger than 35 with Graves' ophthalmopathy.

This clonotype was seen many times. In DNA, the CDR3 is TGTGCCAGCAGCTACCCCTTAGCGGGAGCCGCGGATACGCAGTATTTT. Residues: CASSYPLAGAADTQYF. V is TRBV11-2 and J is TRBJ2-3; the match to TRBD2 covers 9 bases. Germline CDR1 and CDR2: SGHAT and FQNNGV. J was trimmed by 6 bases and V by 4 bases; bases with no gene match: 11. This CDR3 comprises 16 residues.

This clonotype was seen ten or more times. The genes are TRBV27 and TRBJ1-1; 8 nucleotides match TRBD1. The CDR3 consists of 13 residues. The J segment lost 8 bases and the V segment lost 4 bases, leaving 6 bases of the junction unmatched. CDR1 is MNHEY and CDR2 is SMNVEV in the germline V gene (reference sequence). The CDR3 DNA reads TGTGCCAGCAGTTCTCGAGGACAGGGCGAAGCTTTCTTT. It yields the protein CASSSRGQGEAFF.

In its sample, this clonotype was seen many times. The genes are TRBV7-2 and TRBJ2-1; TRBD1 is a possible D gene (6 bases). Germline V gene sequence: CDR1 SGHTA, CDR2 FQGNSA. The CDR3 runs to 15 residues. V shed 1 base and J shed 12 bases, with 19 bases lying between them. CDR3 in DNA: TGTGCCAGCAGCTTAGGAGTCGGACAGAGGTCTGGGCAGTTCTTC. This sequence encodes CASSLGVGQRSGQFF.

The sample holds many counts of this clonotype. The chain combines TRBV12-3 or TRBV12-4 with TRBJ1-5, with 8 bases lining up with TRBD1. The J segment lost 7 bases and the V segment lost 4 bases, leaving 9 bases of the junction unmatched. The CDR3 extends over 15 amino acids. This CDR3 is CASSSSGGIRQPQHF. The CDR3 bases are TGTGCCAGCAGTTCCTCAGGGGGCATTAGGCAGCCCCAGCATTTT.

Ten or more counts support this clonotype. J is TRBJ2-7 and V is TRBV6-5, with D perhaps TRBD1 (5 bases). Germline CDR1 and CDR2: MNHEY and SVGAGI. The CDR3 spans 14 residues. The V end lost 2 bases, the J end lost 4 bases, and 12 bases lay between the germline ends. The CDR3 here is CASSYSDRMYEQYF. The CDR3 DNA reads TGTGCCAGCAGTTACAGCGACAGAATGTACGAGCAGTACTTC.

To note about this clonotype: Since a much larger clone is just one base distant, this may be a read error. The chain joins TRBV6-2 or TRBV6-3 to TRBJ2-1; 7 bases are a match to TRBD1. The CDR3 has 13 residues. Germline V gives CDR1 MNHEY, CDR2 SVGEGT. This CDR3 is CGSTGQLPDEQFF. The CDR3 nucleotides are TGTGGCAGCACGGGACAGTTGCCCGATGAGCAGTTCTTC.

V is TRBV5-1 and J is TRBJ1-2; D uncertain. CDR3 size: 16 residues. Germline V gene lookup returns CDR1 SGHRS and CDR2 YFSETQ. Trimming took off 4 bases at V and 2 bases at J, with 18 bases between the two ends. CDR3 coding DNA: TGCGCCAGCAGCCAACTTCATATGGGCGACAACTATGGCTACACCTTC. Its protein is CASSQLHMGDNYGYTF.

This clonotype was seen at least ten times. V is TRBV30 and J is TRBJ2-2, with 7 nucleotides matching TRBD2. V dropped 7 bases and J dropped 5; count of bases not matched to a gene: 13. Germline-derived CDR1 and CDR2 are GTSNPN and SVGIG (reference sequence). CDR3 length equals 15 residues. The DNA for the CDR3 is TGTGCCTTTTCGTCGGCTAGCGGTCTTACCGGGGAGCTGTTTTTT. It encodes CAFSSASGLTGELFF. The variable domain in full, completed from reference TRBV30 and TRBJ2-2, reads SQTIHQWPATLVQPVGSPLSLECTVEGTSNPNLYWYRQAAGRGLQLLFYSVGIGQISSEVPQNLSASRPQDRQFILSSKKLLLSDSGFYLCAFSSASGLTGELFFGEGSRLTVL.